This T cell receptor beta chain was profiled in a study of T cells after yellow fever vaccination. Background on the study: Libraries from low-cell-number fractions were prepared with the SMART-Seq v4 Ultra Low Input RNA kit.

The study made its TCR cDNA through 5'RACE template switching. That step introduced a universal primer site along with UMIs. TCRdb analysed the 5' RACE reads with MiXCR anew, one entry per CDR3 protein. Seen here are roughly 520,000 distinct CDR3 sequences, about a fifth observed once, and the top ten hold around 16%. This clonotype has only a few counts. This CDR3 has 12 residues. From germline, CDR1 is SNHLY and CDR2 FYNNEI. V lost 3 bases, J lost 8 bases, and 8 bases lay in between. The genes are TRBV2 and TRBJ1-5, with D unclear. The material sequenced was PBMCs, taken less than 25 days after the first yellow fever vaccination. This TCR was recovered from a man between 18 and 29 years old who received the YFV17D yellow fever vaccine. The chain's CDR3 is CASSDRFEPQHF. CDR3 in DNA: TGTGCCAGCAGTGACAGGTTTGAGCCCCAGCATTTT.